This T cell receptor beta chain was retrieved from a study of T-cell reconstitution after alpha-beta-depleted transplantation in children (dated by TCRdb to the mid-2010s). Study-level background: T-cell immune reconstitution after TCRalphabeta/CD19-depleted allogeneic hematopoietic cell transplantation in children was quantitatively tracked in the study by means of TCR repertoire profiling. Study-level results and caveats: Hyperexpanded clone frequencies declined over subsequent months; after one year, T-cell counts and TCRbeta diversity were mostly attributed to newly produced T cells. In some patients, high TCRbeta diversity at day 60 was attributed to recipient T cells and intrathymic progenitors that had survived conditioning. About two months after transplant, the apparently early recovery of alphabetaT-cell counts reportedly depended on just several hundred clones that had expanded rapidly and came from non-depleted graft cells.

This clonotype was counted only a few times. This receptor's antigen is unknown. Base qualities are not at hand, and no much larger clone is one base apart. From cysteine to phenylalanine, the CDR3 is 15 amino acids long. Just the 45-base CDR3 DNA is kept, in frame starting at base 1. CDR1 and CDR2, per the germline V gene, are MGHRA and YSYEKL. Relative to germline, V is 3 bases shorter and J is 1 base shorter, with 12 bases between their ends. In light of the paper, this sample's treatment or condition label describes: allogeneic hematopoietic cell transplantation with graft depleted of TCRalphabeta T cells and CD19 B cells. The transplant recipients were children given TCRalphabeta/CD19-depleted allogeneic hematopoietic cell grafts. Libraries came from PCR. The instrument was an Illumina HiSeq 2500. Molecular barcoding was employed in the preparation of TCR libraries, with unique molecular identifiers being used to normalize TCRbeta repertoire quantification. TCRdb reprocessed the public reads (quality trimming at Q25 with fastp, clone calling with MiXCR) and kept in-frame beta chains. Entries that share a CDR3 protein sequence are merged under the most common genes and DNA. The sample data list around 440,000 distinct CDR3 sequences, and roughly a tenth of these were observed just once. 2% to 2.5% of the sample is taken by the ten largest.

The clonotype was recovered from a child aged 2 to 10 with inherited bone marrow failure, due to receive a stem cell transplant. The chain was built from TRBV4-1 and TRBJ1-1; the D region possibly corresponds to TRBD1 (6 bases align). Here the sequenced sample was PBMCs, taken before TCRalphabeta/CD19-depleted stem cell transplant. The CDR3 protein: CASSHRQAGNTEAFF. The DNA sequence is as follows: TGCGCCAGCAGCCACAGACAGGCTGGGAACACTGAAGCTTTCTTT.